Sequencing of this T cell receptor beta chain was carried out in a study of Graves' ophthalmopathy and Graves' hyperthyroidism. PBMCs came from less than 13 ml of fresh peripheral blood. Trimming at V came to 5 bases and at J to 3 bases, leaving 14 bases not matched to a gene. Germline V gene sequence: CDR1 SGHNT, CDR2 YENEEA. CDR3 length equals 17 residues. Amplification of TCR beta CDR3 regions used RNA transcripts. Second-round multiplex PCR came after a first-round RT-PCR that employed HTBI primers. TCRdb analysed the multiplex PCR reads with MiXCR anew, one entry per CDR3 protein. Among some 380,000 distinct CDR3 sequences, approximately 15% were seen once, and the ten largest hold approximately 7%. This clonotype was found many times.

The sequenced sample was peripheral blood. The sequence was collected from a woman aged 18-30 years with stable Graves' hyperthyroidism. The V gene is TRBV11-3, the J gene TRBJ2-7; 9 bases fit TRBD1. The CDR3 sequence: CASSILAGQGHHYEQYF. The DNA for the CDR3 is TGTGCCAGCAGCATTCTAGCAGGACAGGGGCACCACTACGAGCAGTACTTC.